The 13 T cell receptor beta chains below all came from one sample that was sequenced in a study of cytomegalovirus exposure and HLA in healthy donors (dated by TCRdb to the late 2010s). Libraries were built with the immunoSEQ multiplex PCR assay. The source is immuneACCESS, and TCRdb retained only in-frame sequences with V and J called. Part of the clones is not carried over; for the studies checked, unresolved V genes explain less than half of this, and the remainder is unexplained. For this sample there are about 63,000 clones; 85% to 95% appear just once. The ten largest clones take up around 7% of the sample. Sequenced sample: PBMCs. These receptors all come from a young woman in good health and CMV-seropositive.

The chain employs TRBV15 and TRBJ2-5, with 7 bases matching TRBD1. Trimming cost V 1 base and J 0 bases; bases outside gene matches: 11. Looked up from germline, CDR1 is LNHNV and CDR2 is YYDKDF (reference sequence). This CDR3 is built from 18 residues. CDR3: CATSRAPGTEPYQETQYF. In DNA, the CDR3 is TGTGCCACCAGCAGAGCACCGGGGACAGAACCGTACCAAGAGACCCAGTACTTC.

The chain carries TRBV29-1 and TRBJ1-5, with a possible D match to TRBD1 (6 bases). The germline V gene encodes CDR1 SQVTM and CDR2 ANQGSEA. The CDR3 has 13 amino acids. V was shortened by 4 bases and J by 5 bases, with 12 bases between the two germline ends. CDR3 coding DNA: TGCAGCGTTGGGGACACCCAACATCAGCCCCAGCATTTT. Its translation: CSVGDTQHQPQHF.

The CDR3 DNA reads TGTGCCAGCAGTTCCCCCGGACAGGGAGCCTACGAGCAGTACTTC. This codes for CASSSPGQGAYEQYF. V gene TRBV6-6 combines with J gene TRBJ2-7; TRBD1 agrees at 8 bases. CDR3 size: 15 residues. V was clipped by 4 bases and J by 2 bases; unmatched bases: 7. From germline, CDR1 is MNHNY and CDR2 SVGAGI (reference sequence).

The CDR3 loop is CASSLEGNTIYF. Written as DNA, the CDR3 is TGTGCCAGCAGTTTGGAGGGTAACACCATATATTTT. The genes are TRBV28 and TRBJ1-3; D is ambiguous. This CDR3 comprises 12 residues. Germline V gene data show CDR1 as MDHEN and CDR2 as SYDVKM. Trimming removed 3 bases at V and 7 bases at J, with 7 bases between.

The V gene is TRBV2, the J gene TRBJ2-5, with 8 bases aligning to TRBD1. Germline V gene sequence: CDR1 SNHLY, CDR2 FYNNEI. This CDR3 has 13 residues. Trimming removed 6 bases from V and 10 bases from J; junction bases left unmatched: 10. The CDR3 DNA sequence: TGTGCCAGCAGGGACAGGGCCGGTCATGACCAGTACTTC. It is translated as CASRDRAGHDQYF.

This chain joins TRBV6-5 and TRBJ2-5; D possibly corresponds to TRBD1 (6 bases). V lost 0 bases, J lost 4 bases, and 12 bases lay in between. Germline assignment: CDR1 MNHEY and CDR2 SVGAGI. This CDR3 contains 15 residues. The CDR3 region has the DNA TGTGCCAGCAGTTACTCGAACAGGGTGAGAGAGACCCAGTACTTC. Translation gives CASSYSNRVRETQYF.

The rearrangement uses TRBV27 and TRBJ1-1; D is undetermined. The ends were cut back, 4 bases at V and 0 bases at J, with 6 bases in the middle. This CDR3 is 13 amino acids long. Germline-derived CDR1 and CDR2 are MNHEY and SMNVEV (reference sequence). CDR3 amino acids: CASSYTVNTEAFF. The CDR3 DNA sequence: TGTGCCAGCAGTTACACAGTGAACACTGAAGCTTTCTTT.

The rearrangement joins TRBV6-5 to TRBJ1-1; TRBD1 might be the D (6 bases). The V end was cut by 5 bases, the J end by 1 base, with 11 bases between. Germline V gene lookup returns CDR1 MNHEY and CDR2 SVGAGI. The CDR3 runs 14 residues. The CDR3 DNA sequence: TGTGCCAGCAGTATCGGACAGACGAACACTGAAGCTTTCTTT. Translating gives CASSIGQTNTEAFF.

V usage is TRBV28 and J usage is TRBJ1-2, with 7 bases lining up with TRBD1. Per germline, CDR1 MDHEN and CDR2 SYDVKM. V shed 4 bases, J shed 4 bases, and the junction held 12 bases outside the gene matches. The CDR3 is 16 amino acids. CDR3: CASSSAPTGSGYGYTF. The CDR3 DNA reads as TGTGCCAGCAGTTCAGCGCCGACAGGGTCAGGCTATGGCTACACCTTC.

This chain's CDR3 is CASSYSSGDTGELFF. The CDR3 DNA follows: TGTGCCAGCAGTTACTCTAGCGGGGACACCGGGGAGCTGTTTTTT. The chain is built from TRBV6-5 and TRBJ2-2, with 8 bases lining up with TRBD2. With V trimmed by 0 bases and J by 3 bases, 0 bases remained unmatched. There are 15 residues in the CDR3. From germline, CDR1 is MNHEY and CDR2 SVGAGI.

This clone was detected only once. The chain carries TRBV6-5 and TRBJ2-3; 7 nucleotides align to TRBD1. Germline-derived CDR1 and CDR2 are MNHEY and SVGAGI. V shed 6 bases and J 4 bases; nucleotides not matched to a gene: 7. The CDR3 is made up of 14 amino acids. Here the CDR3 reads CASSPSQGADTQYF. CDR3 nucleotide sequence: TGTGCCAGCAGCCCGTCCCAGGGGGCAGATACGCAGTATTTT.

This clone is a singleton in its sample. The rearrangement links TRBV4-1 to TRBJ2-7; a possible D gene is TRBD2 (5 bases). V was pared by 1 base and J by 3 bases, with 16 bases between. The CDR3 loop spans 16 amino acids. CDR1 and CDR2 (germline): MGHRA, YSYEKL. Here the CDR3 reads CASSQGGTGKLYEQYF. The CDR3 DNA follows: TGCGCCAGCAGCCAAGGGGGAACGGGAAAACTCTACGAGCAGTACTTC.

This chain joins TRBV4-2 and TRBJ2-1; 14 bases agree with TRBD2. Germline V gene lookup returns CDR1 LGHNA and CDR2 YNFKEQ. This CDR3 is 20 amino acids long. V was pared by 1 base and J by 0 bases, with 8 bases of the junction left unmatched. The CDR3 bases are TGTGCCAGCAGCCAAGTGTATCGGACTAGCGGGGGGAGCTCCTACAATGAGCAGTTCTTC. It is translated as CASSQVYRTSGGSSYNEQFF.